This T cell receptor (beta chain) was found in a study of blood T cell repertoires in COVID-19 (dated by TCRdb to about 2020). With respect to the entire study: Collaborator samples came from the United States, Italy and Spain and covered acute and convalescent phases of COVID-19. Deeply sampled blood TCRbeta repertoires from subjects exposed to, actively infected with, or recovered from COVID-19 were included in the dataset. The prospective study material was composed of cDNA or gDNA derived from T cells, B-cell-depleted T cells, or PBMCs. HLA class I and class II types, where available, came from metadata supplied by the sample provider rather than from assay-based typing. A freely available public database, intended as a resource for researchers studying the immune response to SARS-CoV-2, is where the repertoires were released. The sample metadata nearly always contained a de-identified subject ID, COVID-19 status, age in years and sex. Samples were obtained from the ongoing ImmuneRACE study (first 160 participants) and from about 1,300 subjects provided by 6 global collaborators.

Points on this clone: There is no known antigen for this receptor. Base qualities are not provided; no much larger clone lies one nucleotide away.

Samples from volunteer blood donors who had recovered from COVID-19 were contributed by a second Seattle source. The collaborating institutions used their own protocols to collect whole blood in K2EDTA tubes. Collaborator samples were shipped for TCRbeta analysis as frozen whole blood, isolated PBMCs, or DNA extracted from either sample type. V was cut back by 6 bases and J by 0 bases, leaving a gap of 14 bases between them. The CDR1 and CDR2 encoded by the germline V gene are SNHLY and FYNNEI. Its CDR3 holds 15 amino acids, cysteine through phenylalanine. Only the CDR3 part of the read is kept: 45 bases, read in frame from the first base. TCRbeta CDR3 regions were amplified from genomic DNA by means of the immunoSEQ Assay, a bias-controlled multiplex PCR. As for the authors' bioinformatics: The number of nucleated cells in each sample was estimated by amplification of reference gene primers within the assay. Sequence reads were collapsed and filtered to measure the absolute abundance of every unique TCRbeta CDR3 rearrangement. Productive Simpson clonality was computed per sample as the square root of Simpson's diversity index over productive rearrangements. In its TCRdb copy, this immuneACCESS table keeps in-frame sequences only and misses some clones. Where compared with another copy, unresolved V genes explain less than half of these, and the others have no known cause. D and trimming were read from the DNA, whereas the V and J calls and clone size are those reported in that table. The sample records 250,000 to 300,000 clones, about 90% of which are singletons. The ten largest clones take up roughly 2% of the sample.

Overall study outcomes, separate from this receptor: Clinical and demographic metadata were provided uncurated, with the amount varying by source and participant.

Here the chain combines TRBV2 and TRBJ2-5; the D gene is perhaps TRBD2, on 5 matching bases. Input material: peripheral blood. This TCR derives from a woman between 50 and 59 years old who had recovered from COVID-19. The CDR3 region: CASRFGPGDQETQYF. The DNA is as follows: TGTGCCAGCAGGTTCGGGCCCGGGGACCAAGAGACCCAGTACTTC.